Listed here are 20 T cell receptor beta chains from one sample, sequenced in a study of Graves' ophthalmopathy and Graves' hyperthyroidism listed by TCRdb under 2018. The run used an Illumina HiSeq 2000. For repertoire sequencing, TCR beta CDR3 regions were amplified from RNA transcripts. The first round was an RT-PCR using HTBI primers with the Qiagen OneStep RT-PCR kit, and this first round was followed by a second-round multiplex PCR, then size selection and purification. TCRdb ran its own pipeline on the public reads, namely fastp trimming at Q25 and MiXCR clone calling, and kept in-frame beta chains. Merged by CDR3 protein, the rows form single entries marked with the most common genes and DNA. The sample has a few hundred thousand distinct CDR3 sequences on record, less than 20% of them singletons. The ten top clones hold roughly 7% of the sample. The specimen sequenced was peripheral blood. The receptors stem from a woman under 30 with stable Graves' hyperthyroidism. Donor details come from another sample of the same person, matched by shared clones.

This CDR3 is CASSEDRGRIQETQYF. CDR3 nucleotides: TGTGCCAGCAGTGAAGACAGGGGACGGATACAAGAGACCCAGTACTTC. The chain has TRBV2 and TRBJ2-5; TRBD1 aligns across 7 bases. The germline V gene encodes CDR1 SNHLY and CDR2 FYNNEI. The CDR3 runs to 16 residues. The V segment lost 1 base and the J segment 2 bases; nucleotides outside the gene matches: 7.

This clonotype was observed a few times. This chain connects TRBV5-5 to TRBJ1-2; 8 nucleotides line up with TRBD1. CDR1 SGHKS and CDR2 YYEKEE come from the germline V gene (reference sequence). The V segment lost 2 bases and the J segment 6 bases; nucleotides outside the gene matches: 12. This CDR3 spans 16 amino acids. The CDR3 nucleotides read TGTGCCAGCAGCTTAATGGGGCCAGGGGGCTCTAATGGCTACACCTTC. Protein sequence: CASSLMGPGGSNGYTF.

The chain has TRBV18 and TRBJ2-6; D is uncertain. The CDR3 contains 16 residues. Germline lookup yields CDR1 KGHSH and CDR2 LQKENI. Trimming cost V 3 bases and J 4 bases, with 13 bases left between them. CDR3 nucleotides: TGTGCCAGCTCACCTACGAGGTTGGAAGGGGCCAACGTCCTGACTTTC. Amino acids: CASSPTRLEGANVLTF.

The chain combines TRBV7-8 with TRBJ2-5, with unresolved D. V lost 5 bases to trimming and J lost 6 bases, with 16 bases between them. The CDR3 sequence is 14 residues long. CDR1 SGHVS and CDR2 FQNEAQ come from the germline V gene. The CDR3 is CASSLALVRKTQYF. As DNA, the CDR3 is TGTGCCAGCAGCCTTGCGTTGGTGAGGAAGACCCAGTACTTC.

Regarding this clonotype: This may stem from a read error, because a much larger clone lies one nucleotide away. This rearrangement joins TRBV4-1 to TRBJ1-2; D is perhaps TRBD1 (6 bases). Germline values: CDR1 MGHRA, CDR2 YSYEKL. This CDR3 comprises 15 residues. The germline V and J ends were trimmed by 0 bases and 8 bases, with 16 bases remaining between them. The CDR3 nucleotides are TGCGCCAGCAGCCAAGATCGTGTGGGGGCAGAAGGCTACACCTTC. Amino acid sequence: CASSQDRVGAEGYTF.

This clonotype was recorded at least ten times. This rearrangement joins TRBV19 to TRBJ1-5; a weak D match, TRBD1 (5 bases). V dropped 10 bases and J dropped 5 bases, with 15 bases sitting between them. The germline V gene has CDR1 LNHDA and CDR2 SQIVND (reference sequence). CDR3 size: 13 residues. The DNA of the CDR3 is TGTGCCACCCTCGGGGCCATATATCAGCCCCAGCATTTT. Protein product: CATLGAIYQPQHF.

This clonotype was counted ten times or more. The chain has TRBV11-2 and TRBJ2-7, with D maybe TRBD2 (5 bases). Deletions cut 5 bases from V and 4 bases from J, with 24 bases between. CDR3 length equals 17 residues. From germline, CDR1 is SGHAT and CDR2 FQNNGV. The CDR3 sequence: CASSRRLTAADEYEQYF. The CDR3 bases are TGTGCCAGCAGCCGGCGCCTTACAGCGGCGGATGAGTACGAGCAGTACTTC. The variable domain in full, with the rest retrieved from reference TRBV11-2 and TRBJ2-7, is EAGVAQSPRYKIIEKRQSVAFWCNPISGHATLYWYQQILGQGPKLLIQFQNNGVVDDSQLPKDRFSAERLKGVDSTLKIQPAKLEDSAVYLCASSRRLTAADEYEQYFGPGTRLTVT.

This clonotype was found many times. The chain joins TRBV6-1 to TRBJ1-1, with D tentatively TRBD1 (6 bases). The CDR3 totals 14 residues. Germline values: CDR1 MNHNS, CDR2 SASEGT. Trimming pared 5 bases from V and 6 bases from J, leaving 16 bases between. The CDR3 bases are TGTGCCAGCAGTCTCATACAGGGTGTGGCTGAAGCTTTCTTT. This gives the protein CASSLIQGVAEAFF.

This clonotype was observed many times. The CDR3 spells CAISESKLGQPQHF. CDR3 bases: TGTGCCATCAGTGAGTCGAAGCTAGGACAGCCCCAGCATTTT. This rearrangement joins TRBV10-3 to TRBJ1-5; D call uncertain. V was trimmed by 0 bases and J by 7 bases, leaving 10 bases between them. The CDR3 is 14 amino acids. CDR1 and CDR2 from the germline V gene are ENHRY and SYGVKD.

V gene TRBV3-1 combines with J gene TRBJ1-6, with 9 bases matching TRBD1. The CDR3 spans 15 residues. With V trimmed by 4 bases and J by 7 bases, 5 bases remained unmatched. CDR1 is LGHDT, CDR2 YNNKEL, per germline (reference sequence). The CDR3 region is CASSPPTGGNSPLHF. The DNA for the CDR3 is TGTGCCAGCAGCCCCCCGACAGGGGGAAATTCACCCCTCCACTTT.

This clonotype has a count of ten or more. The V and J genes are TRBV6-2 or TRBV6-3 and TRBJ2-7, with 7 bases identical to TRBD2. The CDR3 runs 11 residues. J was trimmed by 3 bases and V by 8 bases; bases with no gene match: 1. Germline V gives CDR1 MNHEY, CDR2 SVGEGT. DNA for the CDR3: TGTGCCAGCTGGGGGGGCTACGAGCAGTACTTC. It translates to CASWGGYEQYF.

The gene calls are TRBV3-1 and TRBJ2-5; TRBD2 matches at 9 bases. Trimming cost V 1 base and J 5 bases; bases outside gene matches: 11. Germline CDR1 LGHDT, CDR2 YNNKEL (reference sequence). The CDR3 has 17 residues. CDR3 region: CASSQGSAGGPGETQYF. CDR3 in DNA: TGTGCCAGCAGCCAAGGATCAGCGGGGGGTCCGGGGGAGACCCAGTACTTC.

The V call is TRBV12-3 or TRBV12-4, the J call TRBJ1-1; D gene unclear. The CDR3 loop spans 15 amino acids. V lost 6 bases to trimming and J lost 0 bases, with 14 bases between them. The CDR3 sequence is CASSPTQRMNTEAFF. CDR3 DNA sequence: TGTGCCAGCAGCCCCACACAGAGAATGAACACTGAAGCTTTCTTT.

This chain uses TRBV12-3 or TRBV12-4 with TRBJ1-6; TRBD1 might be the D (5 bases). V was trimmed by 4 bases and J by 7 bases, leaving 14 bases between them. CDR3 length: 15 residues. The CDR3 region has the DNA TGTGCCAGCAGTTCCAGGGCGAAAGGGAATTCACCCCTCCACTTT. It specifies CASSSRAKGNSPLHF.

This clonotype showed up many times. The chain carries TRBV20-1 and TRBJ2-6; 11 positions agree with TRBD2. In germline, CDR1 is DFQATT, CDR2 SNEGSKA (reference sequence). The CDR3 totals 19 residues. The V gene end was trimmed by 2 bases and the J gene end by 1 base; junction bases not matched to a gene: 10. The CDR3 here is CSARKFLAGGQSGANVLTF. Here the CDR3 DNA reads TGCAGTGCTAGAAAGTTTTTAGCGGGGGGGCAGTCTGGGGCCAACGTCCTGACTTTC.

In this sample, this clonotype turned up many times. The CDR3, as DNA: TGCGCCAGCAGCCCAACTAGCGGGGGGACCGGGGAGCTGTTTTTT. It yields the protein CASSPTSGGTGELFF. This chain links TRBV4-1 with TRBJ2-2; 12 bases map to TRBD2. The CDR3 spans 15 residues. V was pared by 4 bases and J by 5 bases, with 2 bases of the junction left unmatched. Per the germline V gene, CDR1 is MGHRA and CDR2 is YSYEKL.

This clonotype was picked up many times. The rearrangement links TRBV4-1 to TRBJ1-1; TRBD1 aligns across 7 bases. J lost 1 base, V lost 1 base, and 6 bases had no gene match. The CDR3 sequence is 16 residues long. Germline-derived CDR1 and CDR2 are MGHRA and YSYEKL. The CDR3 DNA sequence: TGCGCCAGCAGCCAAGGGAGGGGGCGCACGAACACTGAAGCTTTCTTT. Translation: CASSQGRGRTNTEAFF.

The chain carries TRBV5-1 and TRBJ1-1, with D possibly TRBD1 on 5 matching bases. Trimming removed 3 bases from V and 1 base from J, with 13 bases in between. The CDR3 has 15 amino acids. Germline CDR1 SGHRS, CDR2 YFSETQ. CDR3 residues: CASSSIPQGNTEAFF. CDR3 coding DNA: TGCGCCAGCAGCTCAATACCCCAGGGGAACACTGAAGCTTTCTTT. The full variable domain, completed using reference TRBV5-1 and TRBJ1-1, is KAGVTQTPRYLIKTRGQQVTLSCSPISGHRSVSWYQQTPGQGLQFLFEYFSETQRNKGNFPGRFSGRQFSNSRSEMNVSTLELGDSALYLCASSSIPQGNTEAFFGQGTRLTVV.

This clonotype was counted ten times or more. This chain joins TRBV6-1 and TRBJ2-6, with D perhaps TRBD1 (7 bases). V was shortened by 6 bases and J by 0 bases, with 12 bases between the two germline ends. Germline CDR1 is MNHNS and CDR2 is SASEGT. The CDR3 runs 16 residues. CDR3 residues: CASRRGQTSGANVLTF. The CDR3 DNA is TGTGCCAGCAGGCGGGGACAGACCTCTGGGGCCAACGTCCTGACTTTC.

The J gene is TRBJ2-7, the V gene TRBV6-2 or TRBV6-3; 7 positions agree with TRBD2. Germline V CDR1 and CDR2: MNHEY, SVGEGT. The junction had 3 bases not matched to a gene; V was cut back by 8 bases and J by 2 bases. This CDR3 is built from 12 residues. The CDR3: CASWGRAYEQYF. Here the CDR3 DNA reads TGTGCCAGCTGGGGGAGGGCCTACGAGCAGTACTTC.